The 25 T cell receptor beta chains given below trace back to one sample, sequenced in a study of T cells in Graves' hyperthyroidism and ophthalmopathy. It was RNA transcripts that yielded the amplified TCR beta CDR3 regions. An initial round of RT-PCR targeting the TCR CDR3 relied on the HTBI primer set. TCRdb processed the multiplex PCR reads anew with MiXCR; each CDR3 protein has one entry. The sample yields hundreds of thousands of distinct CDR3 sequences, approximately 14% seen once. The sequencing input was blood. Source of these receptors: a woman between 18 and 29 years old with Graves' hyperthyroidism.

The CDR3 bases are TGTGCCAGCAGCCGCTCGGGAGGGAGTGGTGAGCAGTTCTTC. It codes for CASSRSGGSGEQFF. The V and J genes are TRBV9 and TRBJ2-1; 8 positions agree with TRBD2. V lost 4 bases and J lost 9; bases outside the gene matches: 9. Looked up from germline, CDR1 is SGDLS and CDR2 is YYNGEE. The CDR3 totals 14 residues. The full variable domain, in which reference TRBV9 and TRBJ2-1 provide the parts outside the CDR3, is DSGVTQTPKHLITATGQRVTLRCSPRSGDLSVYWYQQSLDQGLQFLIQYYNGEERAKGNILERFSAQQFPDLHSELNLSSLELGDSALYFCASSRSGGSGEQFFGPGTRLTVL.

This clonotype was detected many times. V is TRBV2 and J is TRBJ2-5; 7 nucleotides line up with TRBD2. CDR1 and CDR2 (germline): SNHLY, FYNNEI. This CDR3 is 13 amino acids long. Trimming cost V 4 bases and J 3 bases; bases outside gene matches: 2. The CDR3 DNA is TGTGCCAGCAGTGGCCTAGCGGAAGAGACCCAGTACTTC. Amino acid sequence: CASSGLAEETQYF.

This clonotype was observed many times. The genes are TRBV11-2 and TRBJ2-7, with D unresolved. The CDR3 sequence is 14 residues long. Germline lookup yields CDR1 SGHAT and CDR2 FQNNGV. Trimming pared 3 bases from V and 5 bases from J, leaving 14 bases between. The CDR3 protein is CASSLEKGSNEQYF. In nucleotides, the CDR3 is TGTGCCAGCAGCTTGGAGAAAGGGTCGAACGAGCAGTACTTC. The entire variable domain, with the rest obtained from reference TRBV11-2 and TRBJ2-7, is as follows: EAGVAQSPRYKIIEKRQSVAFWCNPISGHATLYWYQQILGQGPKLLIQFQNNGVVDDSQLPKDRFSAERLKGVDSTLKIQPAKLEDSAVYLCASSLEKGSNEQYFGPGTRLTVT.

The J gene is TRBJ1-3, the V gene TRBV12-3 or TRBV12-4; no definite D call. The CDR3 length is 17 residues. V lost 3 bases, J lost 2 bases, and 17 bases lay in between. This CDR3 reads CASSLAPGLRPGNTIYF. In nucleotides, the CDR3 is TGTGCCAGCAGTTTGGCCCCCGGACTTCGCCCTGGAAACACCATATATTTT.

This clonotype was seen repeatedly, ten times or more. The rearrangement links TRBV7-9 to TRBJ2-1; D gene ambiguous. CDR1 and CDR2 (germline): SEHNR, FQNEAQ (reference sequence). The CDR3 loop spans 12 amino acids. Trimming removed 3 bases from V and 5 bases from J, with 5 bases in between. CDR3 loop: CASSFSNNEQFF. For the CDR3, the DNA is TGTGCCAGCAGCTTCTCGAACAATGAGCAGTTCTTC. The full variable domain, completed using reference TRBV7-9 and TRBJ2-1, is DTGVSQNPRHKITKRGQNVTFRCDPISEHNRLYWYRQTLGQGPEFLTYFQNEAQLEKSRLLSDRFSAERPKGSFSTLEIQRTEQGDSAMYLCASSFSNNEQFFGPGTRLTVL.

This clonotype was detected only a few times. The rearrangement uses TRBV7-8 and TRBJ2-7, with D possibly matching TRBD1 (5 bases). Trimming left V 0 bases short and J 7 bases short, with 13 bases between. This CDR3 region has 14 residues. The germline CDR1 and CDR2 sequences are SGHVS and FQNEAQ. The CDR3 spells CASSLASEAGEQYF. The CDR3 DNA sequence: TGTGCCAGCAGCTTAGCGTCTGAAGCAGGGGAGCAGTACTTC.

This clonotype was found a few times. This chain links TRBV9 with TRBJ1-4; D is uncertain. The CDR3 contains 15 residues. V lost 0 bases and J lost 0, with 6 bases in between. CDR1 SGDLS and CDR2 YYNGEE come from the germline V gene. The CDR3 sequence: CASSVGPSTNEKLFF. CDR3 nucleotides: TGTGCCAGCAGCGTAGGCCCCTCAACTAATGAAAAACTGTTTTTT.

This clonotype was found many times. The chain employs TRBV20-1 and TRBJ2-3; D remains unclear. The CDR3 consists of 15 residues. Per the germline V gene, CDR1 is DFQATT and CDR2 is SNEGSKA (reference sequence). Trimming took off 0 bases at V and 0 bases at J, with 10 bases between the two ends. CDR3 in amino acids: CSARDPGRSTDTQYF. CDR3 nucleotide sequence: TGCAGTGCTAGAGATCCCGGCAGGAGCACAGATACGCAGTATTTT.

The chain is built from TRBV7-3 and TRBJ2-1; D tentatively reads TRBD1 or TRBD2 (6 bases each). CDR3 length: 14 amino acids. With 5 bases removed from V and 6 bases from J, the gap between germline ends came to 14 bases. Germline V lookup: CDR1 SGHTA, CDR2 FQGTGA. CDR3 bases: TGTGCCAGCAGCGAGGGGGGTCGGGCCAATGAGCAGTTCTTC. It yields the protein CASSEGGRANEQFF.

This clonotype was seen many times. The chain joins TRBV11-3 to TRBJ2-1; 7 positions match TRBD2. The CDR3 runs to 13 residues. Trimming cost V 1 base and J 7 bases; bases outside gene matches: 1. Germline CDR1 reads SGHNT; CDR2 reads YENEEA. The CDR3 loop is CASSLGAGNEQFF. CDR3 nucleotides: TGTGCCAGCAGCTTAGGAGCGGGGAATGAGCAGTTCTTC.

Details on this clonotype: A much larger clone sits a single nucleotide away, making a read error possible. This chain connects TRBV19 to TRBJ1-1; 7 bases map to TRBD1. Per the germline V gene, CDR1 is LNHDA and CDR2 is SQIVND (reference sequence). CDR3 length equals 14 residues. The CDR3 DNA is TGTGCCAGTAGTCTACAGGGGTGGGACACTAAAGCTTTCTTT. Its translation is CASSLQGWDTKAFF. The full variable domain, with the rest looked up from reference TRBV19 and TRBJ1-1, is DGGITQSPKYLFRKEGQNVTLSCEQNLNHDAMYWYRQDPGQGLRLIYYSQIVNDFQKGDIAEGYSVSREKKESFPLTVTSAQKNPTAFYLCASSLQGWDTKAFFGQGTRLTVV.

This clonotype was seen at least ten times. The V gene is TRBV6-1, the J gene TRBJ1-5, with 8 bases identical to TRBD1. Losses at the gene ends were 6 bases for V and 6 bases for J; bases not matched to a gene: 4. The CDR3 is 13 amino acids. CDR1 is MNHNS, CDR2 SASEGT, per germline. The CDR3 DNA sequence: TGTGCCAGCAGCCCAGGGACAGGTCAGCCCCAGCATTTT. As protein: CASSPGTGQPQHF.

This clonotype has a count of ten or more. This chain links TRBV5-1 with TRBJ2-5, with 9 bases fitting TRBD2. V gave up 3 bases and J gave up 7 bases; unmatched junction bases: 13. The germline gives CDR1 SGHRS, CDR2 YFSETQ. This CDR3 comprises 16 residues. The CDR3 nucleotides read TGCGCCAGCAGCTCCCAGACTAGCGGAGGGGGTGGGACCCAGTACTTC. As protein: CASSSQTSGGGGTQYF.

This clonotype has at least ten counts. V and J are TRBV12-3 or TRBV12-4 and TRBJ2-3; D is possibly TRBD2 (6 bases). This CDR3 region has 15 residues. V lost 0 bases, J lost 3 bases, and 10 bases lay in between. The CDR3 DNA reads TGTGCCAGCAGTTTAGCTCCTAGCGCTACAGATACGCAGTATTTT. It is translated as CASSLAPSATDTQYF.

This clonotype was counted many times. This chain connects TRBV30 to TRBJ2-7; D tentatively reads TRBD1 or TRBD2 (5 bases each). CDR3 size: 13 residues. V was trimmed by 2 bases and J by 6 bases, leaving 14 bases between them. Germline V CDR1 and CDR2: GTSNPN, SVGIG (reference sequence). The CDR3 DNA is TGTGCCTGGAGTCCCAGCATTGGGGGCGAGCAGTACTTC. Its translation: CAWSPSIGGEQYF. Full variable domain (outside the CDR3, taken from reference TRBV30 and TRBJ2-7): SQTIHQWPATLVQPVGSPLSLECTVEGTSNPNLYWYRQAAGRGLQLLFYSVGIGQISSEVPQNLSASRPQDRQFILSSKKLLLSDSGFYLCAWSPSIGGEQYFGPGTRLTVT.

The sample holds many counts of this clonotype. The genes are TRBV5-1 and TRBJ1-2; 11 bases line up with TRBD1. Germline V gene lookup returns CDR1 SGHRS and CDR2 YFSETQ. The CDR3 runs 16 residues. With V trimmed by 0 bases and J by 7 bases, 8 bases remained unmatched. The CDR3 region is CASSLEPGQGATGYTF. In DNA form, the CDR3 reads TGCGCCAGCAGCTTGGAGCCCGGACAGGGGGCGACTGGCTACACCTTC.

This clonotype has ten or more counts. The CDR3 region is CASSPTRDLYNEQFF. CDR3 DNA sequence: TGTGCCAGCAGCCCAACGAGAGACTTGTACAATGAGCAGTTCTTC. The V call is TRBV7-9, the J call TRBJ2-1; D gene uncertain. Trimming pared 5 bases from V and 4 bases from J, leaving 15 bases between. CDR1 is SEHNR, CDR2 FQNEAQ, per germline (reference sequence). The CDR3 consists of 15 residues.

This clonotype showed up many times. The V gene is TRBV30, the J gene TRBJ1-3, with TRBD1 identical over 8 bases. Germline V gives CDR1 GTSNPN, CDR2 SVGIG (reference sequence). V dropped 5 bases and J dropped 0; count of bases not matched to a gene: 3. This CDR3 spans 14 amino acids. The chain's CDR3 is CAWHDRGSGNTIYF. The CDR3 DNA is TGTGCCTGGCATGACAGGGGCTCTGGAAACACCATATATTTT.

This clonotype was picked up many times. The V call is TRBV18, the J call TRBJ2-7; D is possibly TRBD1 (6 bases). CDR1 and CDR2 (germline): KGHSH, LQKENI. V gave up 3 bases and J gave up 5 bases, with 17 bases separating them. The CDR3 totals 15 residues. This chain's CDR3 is CASSPEQGSANEQYF. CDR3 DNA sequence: TGTGCCAGCTCACCCGAACAGGGTTCAGCGAACGAGCAGTACTTC.

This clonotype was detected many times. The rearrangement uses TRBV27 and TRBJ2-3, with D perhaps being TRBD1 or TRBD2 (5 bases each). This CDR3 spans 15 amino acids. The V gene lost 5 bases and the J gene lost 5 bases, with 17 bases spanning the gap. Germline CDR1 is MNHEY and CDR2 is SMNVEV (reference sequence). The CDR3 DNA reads TGTGCCAGCAGTCCCACCGGGACCGGGAAAGATACGCAGTATTTT. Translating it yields CASSPTGTGKDTQYF.

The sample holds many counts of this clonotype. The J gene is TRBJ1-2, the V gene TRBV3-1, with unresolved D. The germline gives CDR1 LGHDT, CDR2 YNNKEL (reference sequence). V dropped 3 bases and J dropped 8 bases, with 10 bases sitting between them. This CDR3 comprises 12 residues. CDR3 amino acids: CASSHERGGYTF. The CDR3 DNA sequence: TGTGCCAGCAGCCACGAAAGAGGGGGCTACACCTTC.

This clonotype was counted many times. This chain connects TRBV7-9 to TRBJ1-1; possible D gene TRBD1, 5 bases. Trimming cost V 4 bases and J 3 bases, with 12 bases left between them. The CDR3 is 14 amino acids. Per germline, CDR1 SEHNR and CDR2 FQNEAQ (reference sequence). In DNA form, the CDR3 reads TGTGCCAGCAGCTCTTATCGGGGGGACACTGAAGCTTTCTTT. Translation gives CASSSYRGDTEAFF. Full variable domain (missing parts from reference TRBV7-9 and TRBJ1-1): DTGVSQNPRHKITKRGQNVTFRCDPISEHNRLYWYRQTLGQGPEFLTYFQNEAQLEKSRLLSDRFSAERPKGSFSTLEIQRTEQGDSAMYLCASSSYRGDTEAFFGQGTRLTVV.

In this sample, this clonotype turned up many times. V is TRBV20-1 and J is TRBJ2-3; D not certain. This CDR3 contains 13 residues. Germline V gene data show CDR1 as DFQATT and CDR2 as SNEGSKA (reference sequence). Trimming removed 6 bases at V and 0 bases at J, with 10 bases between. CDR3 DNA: TGCAGTGCACGGGCCCTTAGCACAGATACGCAGTATTTT. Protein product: CSARALSTDTQYF.

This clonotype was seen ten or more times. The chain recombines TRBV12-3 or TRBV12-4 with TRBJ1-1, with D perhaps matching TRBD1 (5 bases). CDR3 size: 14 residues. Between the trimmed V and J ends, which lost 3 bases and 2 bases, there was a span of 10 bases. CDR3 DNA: TGTGCCAGCAGTTTGGGGGACGCTAACACTGAAGCTTTCTTT. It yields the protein CASSLGDANTEAFF.

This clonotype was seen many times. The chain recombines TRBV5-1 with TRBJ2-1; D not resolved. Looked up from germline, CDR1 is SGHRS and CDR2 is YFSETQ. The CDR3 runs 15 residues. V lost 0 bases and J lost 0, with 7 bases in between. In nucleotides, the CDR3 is TGCGCCAGCAGCTTGGGCCATGCCTCCTACAATGAGCAGTTCTTC. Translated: CASSLGHASYNEQFF.